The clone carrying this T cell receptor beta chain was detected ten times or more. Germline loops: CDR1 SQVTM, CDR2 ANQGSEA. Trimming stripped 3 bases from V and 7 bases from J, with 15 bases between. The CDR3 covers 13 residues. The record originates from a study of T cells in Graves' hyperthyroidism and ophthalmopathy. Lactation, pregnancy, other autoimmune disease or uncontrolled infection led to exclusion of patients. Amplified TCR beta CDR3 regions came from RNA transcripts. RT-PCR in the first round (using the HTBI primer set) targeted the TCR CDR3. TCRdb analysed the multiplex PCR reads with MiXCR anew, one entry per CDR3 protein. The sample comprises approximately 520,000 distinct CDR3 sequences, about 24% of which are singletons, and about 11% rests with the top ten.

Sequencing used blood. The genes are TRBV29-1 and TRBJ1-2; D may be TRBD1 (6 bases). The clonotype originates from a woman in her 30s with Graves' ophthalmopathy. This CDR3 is CSVDKSGAGGYTF. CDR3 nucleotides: TGCAGCGTTGATAAGTCGGGGGCCGGTGGCTACACCTTC.